The T cell receptor beta chain described here comes from a study of OX40 agonist ivuxolimab in advanced cancers. About the study: Two patients with cutaneous melanoma and one with hepatocellular carcinoma, three in total, showed partial responses.

With autoimmune disease history or systemic immunosuppression, patients were excluded. Clones were read by immunoSEQ multiplex PCR, and TCRdb kept only the in-frame ones, dropping some. The table lists about 60,000 clones, 86% of them singletons, with 12% in the top ten. Findings and caveats of the study: CD4+ and CD8+ blood T cells expanded clonally by week 6 at 0.1 to 3.0 mg/kg.

For this clone: Its target is unknown.

This clonotype originated in an adult with an advanced solid tumor such as melanoma, head and neck, liver or kidney cancer. Sample: CD4+ or CD8+ T cells sorted from blood, taken in a trial of the OX40 agonist ivuxolimab.

DNA of the CDR3: TGTGCCAGCAGCTCCGGACTAGTGTCCGGGGAGCTGTTTTTT. Translation: CASSSGLVSGELFF. The V gene is TRBV6-5, the J gene TRBJ2-2, with 7 bases matching TRBD2. The V gene end was trimmed by 6 bases and the J gene end by 6 bases; junction bases not matched to a gene: 7. This CDR3 has 14 residues. Germline CDR1 reads MNHEY; CDR2 reads SVGAGI.